This entry lists 8 T cell receptor beta chains sequenced from one sample in a study of blood T cell repertoires in COVID-19. Produced via immunoSEQ multiplex PCR; TCRdb's table is partial and in-frame only. The sample lists tens of thousands of clones, more than 60% seen once, with 15% in the top ten. Sequenced sample: peripheral blood. Every receptor here comes from a human donor with active or convalescent COVID-19. The donor label of this sample is uncertain.

J is TRBJ1-3 and V is TRBV5-1; D is perhaps TRBD1 (5 bases). This CDR3 has 13 amino acids. Germline V gene data show CDR1 as SGHRS and CDR2 as YFSETQ. Between the trimmed V and J ends, which lost 0 bases and 4 bases, there was a span of 5 bases. CDR3 DNA sequence: TGCGCCAGCAGCTTGGGACAGGGAAACACCATATATTTT. This codes for CASSLGQGNTIYF.

The chain joins TRBV10-3 to TRBJ2-2; TRBD2 matches at 8 bases. The germline gives CDR1 ENHRY, CDR2 SYGVKD. The CDR3 extends over 17 amino acids. The V and J ends lost 7 bases and 4 bases, in that order; junction bases with no gene match: 14. The CDR3 spells CAIKQGAGTSTTGELFF. CDR3 sequence (DNA): TGTGCCATCAAACAGGGAGCCGGGACTAGTACCACCGGGGAGCTGTTTTTT.

The gene calls are TRBV7-9 and TRBJ1-3; TRBD1 might be the D (6 bases). V dropped 4 bases and J dropped 1 base, with 11 bases sitting between them. Germline V gene data show CDR1 as SEHNR and CDR2 as FQNEAQ (reference sequence). CDR3 length equals 15 residues. The CDR3 region is CASSSTGGSGNTIYF. The CDR3 DNA reads TGTGCCAGCAGCTCGACAGGTGGTTCTGGAAACACCATATATTTT.

J is TRBJ2-1 and V is TRBV7-3, with 7 bases identical to TRBD1. The CDR3 sequence is 15 residues long. In germline, CDR1 is SGHTA, CDR2 FQGTGA. The ends lost 1 base at V and 1 base at J; junction bases unmatched: 1. CDR3 bases: TGTGCCAGCAGCTTAAAGGGGGCATCCTACAATGAGCAGTTCTTC. Encoded protein: CASSLKGASYNEQFF.

With respect to this clone: At one of its ends the junction is not consistent with the germline gene, which may arise from a read error. J is TRBJ2-7 and V is TRBV29-1; D is uncertain. The CDR3 consists of 16 residues. CDR1 and CDR2 from the germline V gene are SQVTM and ANQGSEA. The CDR3 protein is CSVQDVGGLSSYEQYF. CDR3 in DNA: TGCAGCGTTCAAGACGTTGGCGGATTAAGCTCCTACGAGCAGTACTTC.

J is TRBJ1-1 and V is TRBV10-2; D perhaps matches TRBD1 (5 bases). The CDR3 consists of 14 residues. Trimming removed 7 bases from V and 1 base from J, with 13 bases in between. Germline CDR1 is WSHSY and CDR2 is SAAADI. The CDR3 sequence: CASNFNRQNTEAFF. For the CDR3, the DNA is TGCGCCAGCAACTTTAACAGGCAGAACACTGAAGCTTTCTTT.

The chain is built from TRBV7-9 and TRBJ2-4; possible D gene TRBD2, 5 bases. CDR1 is SEHNR and CDR2 is FQNEAQ in the germline V gene (reference sequence). The CDR3 is 14 residues long. Trimming cost V 5 bases and J 9 bases, with 17 bases left between them. The DNA of the CDR3 is TGTGCCAGCAGCCCACACGGGATATCAGGCATTCAGTACTTC. Amino acid sequence: CASSPHGISGIQYF. The whole variable domain, remainder taken from reference TRBV7-9 and TRBJ2-4, is DTGVSQNPRHKITKRGQNVTFRCDPISEHNRLYWYRQTLGQGPEFLTYFQNEAQLEKSRLLSDRFSAERPKGSFSTLEIQRTEQGDSAMYLCASSPHGISGIQYFGAGTRLSVL.

The rearrangement joins TRBV5-4 to TRBJ2-2, with D tentatively TRBD1 (5 bases). The CDR3 sequence is 14 residues long. Trimming removed 5 bases from V and 6 bases from J, with 14 bases in between. Germline CDR1 is SGHNT and CDR2 is YYREEE (reference sequence). CDR3 sequence reads: CASSFDSQAGELFF. For the CDR3, the DNA is TGTGCCAGCAGTTTTGACAGTCAGGCCGGGGAGCTGTTTTTT.